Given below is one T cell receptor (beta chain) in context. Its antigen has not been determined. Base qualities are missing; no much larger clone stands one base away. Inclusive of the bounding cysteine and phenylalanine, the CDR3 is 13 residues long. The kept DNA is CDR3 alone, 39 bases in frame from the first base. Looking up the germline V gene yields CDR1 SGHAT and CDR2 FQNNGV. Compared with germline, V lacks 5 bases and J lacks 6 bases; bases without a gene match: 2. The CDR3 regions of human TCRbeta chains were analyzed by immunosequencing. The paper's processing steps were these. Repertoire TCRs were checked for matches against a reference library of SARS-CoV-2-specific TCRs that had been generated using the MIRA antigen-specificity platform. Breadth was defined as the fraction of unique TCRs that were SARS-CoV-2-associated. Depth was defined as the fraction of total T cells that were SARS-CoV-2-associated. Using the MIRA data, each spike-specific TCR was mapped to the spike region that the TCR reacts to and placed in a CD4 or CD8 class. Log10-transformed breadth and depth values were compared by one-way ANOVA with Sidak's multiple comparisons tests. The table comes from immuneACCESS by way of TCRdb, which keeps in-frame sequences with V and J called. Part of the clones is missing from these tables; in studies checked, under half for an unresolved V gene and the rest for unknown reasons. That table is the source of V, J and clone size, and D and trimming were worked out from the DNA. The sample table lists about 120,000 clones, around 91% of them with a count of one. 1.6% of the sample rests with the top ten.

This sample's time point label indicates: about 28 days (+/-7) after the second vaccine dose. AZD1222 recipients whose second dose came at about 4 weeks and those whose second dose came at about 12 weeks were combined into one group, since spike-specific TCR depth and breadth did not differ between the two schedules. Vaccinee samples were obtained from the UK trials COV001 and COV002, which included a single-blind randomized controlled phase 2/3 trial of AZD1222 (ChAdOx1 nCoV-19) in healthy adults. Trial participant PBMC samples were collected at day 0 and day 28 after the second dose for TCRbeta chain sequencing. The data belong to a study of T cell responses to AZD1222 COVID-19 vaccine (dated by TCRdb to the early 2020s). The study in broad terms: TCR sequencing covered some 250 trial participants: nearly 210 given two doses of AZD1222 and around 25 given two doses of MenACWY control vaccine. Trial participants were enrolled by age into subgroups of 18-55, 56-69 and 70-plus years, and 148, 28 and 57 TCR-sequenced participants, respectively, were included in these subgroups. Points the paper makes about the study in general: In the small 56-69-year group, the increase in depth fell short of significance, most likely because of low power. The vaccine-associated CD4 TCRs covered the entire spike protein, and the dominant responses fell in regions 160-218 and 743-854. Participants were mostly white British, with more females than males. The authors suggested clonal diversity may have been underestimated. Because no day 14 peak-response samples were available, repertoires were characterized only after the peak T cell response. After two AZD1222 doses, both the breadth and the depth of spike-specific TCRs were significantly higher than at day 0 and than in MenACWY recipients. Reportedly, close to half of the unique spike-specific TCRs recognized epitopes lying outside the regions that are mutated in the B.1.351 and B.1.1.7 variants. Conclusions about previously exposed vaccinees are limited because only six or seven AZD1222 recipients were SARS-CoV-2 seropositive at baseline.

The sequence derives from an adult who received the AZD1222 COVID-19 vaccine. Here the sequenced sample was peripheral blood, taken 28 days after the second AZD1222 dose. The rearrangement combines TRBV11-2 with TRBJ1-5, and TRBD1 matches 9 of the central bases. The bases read TGTGCCAGCAGCACGGACAGGGGTCAGCCCCAGCATTTT. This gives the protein CASSTDRGQPQHF.